Presented here are 23 T cell receptor beta chains from one specimen sequenced in a study of regulatory T cells in long-lasting Graves disease. Noted time point: newly diagnosed GD, antithyroid drugs for less than 3 months. PBMCs provided the RNA from which the TCR library was made. With iRepertoire HTBI primers and Arm-PCR of CDR3 regions, TCR beta libraries were built. TCRdb independently ran MiXCR on the multiplex PCR reads; one entry per CDR3 protein. Of more than 300,000 distinct CDR3 sequences detected, less than 20% appear once; the ten largest clones hold 22%. The specimen comprised peripheral blood mononuclear cells (PBMCs), sampled at new diagnosis, from a patient treated with antithyroid drugs. Receptors originate from a female donor with Graves disease.

This clonotype was detected ten times or more. The chain couples TRBV12-3 or TRBV12-4 to TRBJ1-4; D is possibly TRBD1 (5 bases). V lost 5 bases, J lost 8 bases, and 18 bases lay in between. This CDR3 is built from 15 residues. The CDR3 protein is CASSPMTVVNEKLFF. CDR3 DNA: TGTGCCAGCAGTCCAATGACAGTAGTAAACGAAAAACTGTTTTTT.

This clonotype was seen ten or more times. This sequence joins TRBV6-1 and TRBJ1-5; tentative D call: TRBD1 (6 bases). Trimming took off 6 bases at V and 11 bases at J, with 29 bases between the two ends. The CDR3 runs 17 residues. Germline V CDR1 and CDR2: MNHNS, SASEGT. The CDR3 reads CASSDGPGHTPIEAQHF. CDR3 in DNA: TGTGCCAGCAGCGATGGCCCGGGACACACACCCATTGAAGCCCAGCATTTT.

The gene calls are TRBV24-1 and TRBJ2-1; 8 bases match TRBD2. Germline V gene sequence: CDR1 KGHDR, CDR2 SFDVKD. CDR3 length: 15 amino acids. After removal of 7 bases from V and 5 bases from J, the junction contained 9 bases not matched to a gene. CDR3 in DNA: TGTGCCACCAGCCGCGGGGGGAATCTGAACAATGAGCAGTTCTTC. This encodes CATSRGGNLNNEQFF.

The chain couples TRBV10-3 to TRBJ2-3, with a weak D call TRBD2 (5 bases). Looked up from germline, CDR1 is ENHRY and CDR2 is SYGVKD. V was trimmed by 11 bases and J by 1 base, leaving 16 bases between them. The CDR3 extends over 14 amino acids. The CDR3 loop is CAVLREYGTDTQYF. The CDR3 DNA follows: TGTGCCGTCCTAAGGGAGTACGGCACAGATACGCAGTATTTT.

This sequence joins TRBV5-1 and TRBJ1-2; the D gene is possibly TRBD1 (5 bases). CDR3 length equals 16 residues. The ends were cut back, 1 base at V and 2 bases at J, with 15 bases in the middle. Germline V gene data show CDR1 as SGHRS and CDR2 as YFSETQ. CDR3 protein: CASSLNFVGGNYGYTF. DNA for the CDR3: TGCGCCAGCAGCTTGAATTTCGTCGGGGGAAACTATGGCTACACCTTC.

A few counts support this clonotype. The chain joins TRBV6-9 to TRBJ2-7, with TRBD1 identical over 7 bases. With V trimmed by 3 bases and J by 4 bases, 6 bases remained unmatched. Germline V lookup: CDR1 MNHGY, CDR2 SVAAGI. The CDR3 totals 14 residues. The CDR3 coding sequence is TGTGCCAGCAGTTACAGAGAGACAGGGTACGAGCAGTACTTC. Its protein product is CASSYRETGYEQYF.

V and J are TRBV2 and TRBJ2-7, with 9 bases aligning to TRBD1. The CDR3 has 14 amino acids. Germline-derived CDR1 and CDR2 are SNHLY and FYNNEI. Trimming removed 9 bases from V and 5 bases from J; junction bases left unmatched: 11. CDR3 coding DNA: TGTGCCAGAAAGCCGGGACAGGGATCCCACGAGCAGTACTTC. It is translated as CARKPGQGSHEQYF. Based on the CDR3 plus reference TRBV2 and TRBJ2-7, the full variable domain is EPEVTQTPSHQVTQMGQEVILRCVPISNHLYFYWYRQILGQKVEFLVSFYNNEISEKSEIFDDQFSVERPDGSNFTLKIRSTKLEDSAMYFCARKPGQGSHEQYFGPGTRLTVT.

This clonotype was counted ten times or more. This chain links TRBV7-9 with TRBJ2-7, with D possibly being TRBD1 (6 bases). This CDR3 spans 14 amino acids. V was clipped by 5 bases and J by 0 bases, with 11 bases between them. Per germline, CDR1 SEHNR and CDR2 FQNEAQ (reference sequence). The CDR3: CASSPGTNSYEQYF. The CDR3 bases are TGTGCCAGCAGCCCGGGGACAAACTCCTACGAGCAGTACTTC.

The rearrangement uses TRBV29-1 and TRBJ2-7, with TRBD1 as a possible D gene (6 bases). Germline CDR1 reads SQVTM; CDR2 reads ANQGSEA. The germline V and J ends were trimmed by 0 bases and 0 bases, with 9 bases remaining between them. This CDR3 contains 14 residues. The CDR3 region has the DNA TGCAGCGTTGAAGATACAGGGTCCTCCTACGAGCAGTACTTC. Its protein product is CSVEDTGSSYEQYF.

The chain carries TRBV6-5 and TRBJ2-5; the match to TRBD2 covers 8 bases. After removal of 1 base from V and 3 bases from J, the junction contained 4 bases not matched to a gene. The CDR3 spans 15 residues. Germline assignment: CDR1 MNHEY and CDR2 SVGAGI. The CDR3 DNA follows: TGTGCCAGCAGTTACTTCGCAGCGGGAGAAGAGACCCAGTACTTC. This sequence encodes CASSYFAAGEETQYF.

The chain uses TRBV6-5 and TRBJ2-7; D perhaps matches TRBD2 (6 bases). Between the trimmed V and J ends, which lost 4 bases and 6 bases, there was a span of 19 bases. This CDR3 has 15 residues. Per germline, CDR1 MNHEY and CDR2 SVGAGI. The CDR3 protein is CASSWDFSGGGEQYF. For the CDR3, the DNA is TGTGCCAGCAGTTGGGACTTCTCCGGGGGTGGCGAGCAGTACTTC.

Regarding this clonotype: A far larger clone differs by one base, so this is likely a read error. The chain has TRBV27 and TRBJ2-7; maybe TRBD1 (6 bases). The ends were cut back, 4 bases at V and 2 bases at J, with 18 bases in the middle. The CDR3 totals 16 residues. CDR1 and CDR2 from the germline V gene are MNHEY and SMNVEV (reference sequence). The CDR3: CASSYDGQTGPYEQYF. DNA for the CDR3: TGTGCCAGCAGTTACGACGGACAGACGGGGCCCTACGAGCAGTACTTC.

The rearrangement joins TRBV29-1 to TRBJ1-2, with D possibly TRBD1 on 6 matching bases. The CDR3 is 12 residues long. V was pared by 5 bases and J by 3 bases, with 10 bases between. CDR1 and CDR2 from the germline V gene are SQVTM and ANQGSEA. The CDR3 protein is CSVLEGDYGYTF. CDR3 DNA sequence: TGCAGCGTTCTGGAGGGGGACTATGGCTACACCTTC.

This clonotype showed up just a few times. The V and J genes are TRBV5-1 and TRBJ2-1; 13 nucleotides align to TRBD2. CDR1 is SGHRS and CDR2 is YFSETQ in the germline V gene. The trim removed 4 bases at V and 5 bases at J, leaving 6 bases unmatched. The CDR3 loop spans 16 amino acids. The CDR3 loop reads CASSPGTSGVNNEQFF. The CDR3 DNA reads as TGCGCCAGCAGCCCTGGGACTAGCGGGGTAAACAATGAGCAGTTCTTC.

This clonotype was seen many times. The J gene is TRBJ2-3, the V gene TRBV2; TRBD2 matches 9 bases. Looked up from germline, CDR1 is SNHLY and CDR2 is FYNNEI. CDR3 length: 15 residues. The V segment lost 2 bases and the J segment 4 bases; nucleotides outside the gene matches: 4. Here the CDR3 reads CASSELRGGPDTQYF. The CDR3 bases are TGTGCCAGCAGTGAATTGCGGGGGGGCCCAGATACGCAGTATTTT.

This clonotype was detected ten times or more. This chain links TRBV7-9 with TRBJ2-2; no firm D call. The CDR3 contains 16 residues. Germline CDR1 reads SEHNR; CDR2 reads FQNEAQ (reference sequence). V lost 1 base and J lost 3, with 12 bases in between. The CDR3 reads CASSLGSAMDTGELFF. CDR3 DNA: TGTGCCAGCAGCTTAGGATCGGCGATGGACACCGGGGAGCTGTTTTTT.

V usage is TRBV27 and J usage is TRBJ2-2; weak D call: TRBD1 (6 bases). The CDR3 spans 18 residues. CDR1 is MNHEY, CDR2 SMNVEV, per germline (reference sequence). V was pared by 4 bases and J by 1 base, with 19 bases between. This chain's CDR3 is CASSSPLQGNENTGELFF. In nucleotides, the CDR3 is TGTGCCAGCAGTTCTCCATTACAGGGTAACGAGAACACCGGGGAGCTGTTTTTT.

J is TRBJ1-5 and V is TRBV6-1, with D unresolved. The V gene lost 2 bases and the J gene lost 4 bases, with 15 bases spanning the gap. Germline CDR1 and CDR2: MNHNS and SASEGT. CDR3 length: 16 amino acids. CDR3 residues: CASSEILGPVNQPQHF. CDR3 DNA sequence: TGTGCCAGCAGTGAAATCTTAGGGCCCGTGAATCAGCCCCAGCATTTT.

This clonotype was seen only a few times. The chain joins TRBV19 to TRBJ1-5; a weak D match, TRBD1 (6 bases). The V gene lost 0 bases and the J gene lost 6 bases, with 12 bases spanning the gap. The CDR3 consists of 15 residues. CDR1 is LNHDA, CDR2 SQIVND, per germline (reference sequence). The CDR3 nucleotides are TGTGCCAGTAGTATAGAAGGGGGTTTTGGTCAGCCCCAGCATTTT. Translated: CASSIEGGFGQPQHF.

V usage is TRBV7-2 and J usage is TRBJ2-1; 11 bases agree with TRBD2. Germline V gene sequence: CDR1 SGHTA, CDR2 FQGNSA. There are 16 residues in the CDR3. J gave up 7 bases and V 2 bases, and 7 bases lay outside the gene matches. CDR3 residues: CASSLNAASGRNEQFF. In DNA, the CDR3 is TGTGCCAGCAGCTTAAATGCGGCTAGCGGGAGGAATGAGCAGTTCTTC.

This clonotype was seen repeatedly, ten times or more. The chain is built from TRBV7-8 and TRBJ1-6; D gene uncertain. Trimming removed 5 bases at V and 6 bases at J, with 11 bases between. Germline loops: CDR1 SGHVS, CDR2 FQNEAQ. CDR3 length: 14 residues. The CDR3 protein is CASSPNTINSPLHF. CDR3 DNA sequence: TGTGCCAGCAGCCCGAATACTATTAATTCACCCCTCCACTTT.

This clonotype was detected once. One base away lies a much larger clone, so this may be a sequencing read error. This chain joins TRBV5-1 and TRBJ1-2; TRBD1 is a possible D gene (6 bases). There are 17 residues in the CDR3. Germline CDR1 reads SGHRS; CDR2 reads YFSETQ. Deletions cut 0 bases from V and 3 bases from J, with 18 bases between. The CDR3 DNA reads TGCGCCAGCAGCTTGGGGCCCCACAGGGAAGAGTACTATGGCTACACCTTC. The encoded protein is CASSLGPHREEYYGYTF.

The chain is built from TRBV6-2 or TRBV6-3 and TRBJ2-7; D might be TRBD1 (6 bases). Trimming cost V 2 bases and J 3 bases, with 11 bases left between them. There are 14 residues in the CDR3. Germline CDR1 and CDR2: MNHEY and SVGEGT. DNA of the CDR3: TGTGCCAGCAGTTACGGGCAGGGGTTCTACGAGCAGTACTTC. It is translated as CASSYGQGFYEQYF.